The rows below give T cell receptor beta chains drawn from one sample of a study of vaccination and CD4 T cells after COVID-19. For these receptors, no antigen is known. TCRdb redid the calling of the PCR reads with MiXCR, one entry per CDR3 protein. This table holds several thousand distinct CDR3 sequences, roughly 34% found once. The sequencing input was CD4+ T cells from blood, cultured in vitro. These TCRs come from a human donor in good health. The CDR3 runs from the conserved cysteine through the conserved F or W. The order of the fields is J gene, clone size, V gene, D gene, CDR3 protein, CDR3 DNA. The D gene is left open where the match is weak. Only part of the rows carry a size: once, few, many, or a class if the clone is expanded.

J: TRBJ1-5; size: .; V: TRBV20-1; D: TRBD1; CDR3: CSASKGQGHYSNQPQHF; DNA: TGCAGTGCTAGTAAGGGACAGGGGCATTATAGCAATCAGCCCCAGCATTTT
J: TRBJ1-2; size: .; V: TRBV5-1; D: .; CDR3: CASSSGLEGYGYTF; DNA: TGCGCCAGCAGTTCAGGGTTGGAGGGGTATGGCTACACCTTC
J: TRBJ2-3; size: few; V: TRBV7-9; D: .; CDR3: CASSQSTDTQYF; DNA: TGTGCCAGCAGCCAAAGCACAGATACGCAGTATTTT
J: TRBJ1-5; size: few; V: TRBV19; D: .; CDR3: CASSIGTSNQPQHF; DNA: TGTGCCAGTAGTATAGGGACAAGCAATCAGCCCCAGCATTTT
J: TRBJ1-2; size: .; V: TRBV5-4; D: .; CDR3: CANSLSGSRYGYTF; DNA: TGTGCCAACAGCCTCTCGGGATCTCGATATGGCTACACCTTC
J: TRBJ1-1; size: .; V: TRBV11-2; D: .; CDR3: CASSFPLGGNTEAFF; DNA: TGTGCCAGCAGCTTCCCGCTAGGTGGGAACACTGAAGCTTTCTTT
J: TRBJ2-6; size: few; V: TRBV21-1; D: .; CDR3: CASSKGRPDSGANVLTF; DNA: TGTGCCAGCAGCAAAGGGCGGCCCGACTCTGGGGCCAACGTCCTGACTTTC
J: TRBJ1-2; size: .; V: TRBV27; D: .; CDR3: CASRHSPYGYTF; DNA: TGTGCCAGCAGGCATAGTCCCTATGGCTACACCTTC
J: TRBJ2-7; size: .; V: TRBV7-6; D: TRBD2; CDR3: CASSQSSGYEQYF; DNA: TGTGCTAGCAGCCAATCTAGCGGCTACGAGCAGTACTTC
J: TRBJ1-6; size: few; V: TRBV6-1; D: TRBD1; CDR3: CATTMTGVSSPLHF; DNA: TGTGCCACCACAATGACAGGGGTCTCTTCACCCCTCCACTTT
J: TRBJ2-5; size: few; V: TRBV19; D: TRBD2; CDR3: CASSGTSGGQETQYF; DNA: TGTGCCAGTAGCGGGACTAGCGGGGGACAAGAGACCCAGTACTTC
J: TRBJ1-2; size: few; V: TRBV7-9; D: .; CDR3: CASSDPGHRLDGYTF; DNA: TGTGCCAGCAGCGATCCGGGACACCGACTTGATGGCTACACCTTC
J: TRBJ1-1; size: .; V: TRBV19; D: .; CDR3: CASRQQGNTEAFF; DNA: TGTGCCAGCCGACAGCAGGGGAACACTGAAGCTTTCTTT
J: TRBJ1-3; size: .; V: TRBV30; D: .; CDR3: CAGTVGNTIYF; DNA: TGTGCCGGGACGGTTGGAAACACCATATATTTT
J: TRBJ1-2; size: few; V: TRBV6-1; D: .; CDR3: CASVAGGRYGYTF; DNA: TGTGCCAGCGTCGCGGGGGGAAGATATGGCTACACCTTC
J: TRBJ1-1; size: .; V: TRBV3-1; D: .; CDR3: CASSHRGATEAFF; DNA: TGTGCCAGCAGCCACAGAGGGGCCACTGAAGCTTTCTTT
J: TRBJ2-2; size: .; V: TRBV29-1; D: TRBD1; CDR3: CSVRSGGADTGELFF; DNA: TGCAGCGTTCGGTCAGGGGGCGCGGACACCGGGGAGCTGTTTTTT
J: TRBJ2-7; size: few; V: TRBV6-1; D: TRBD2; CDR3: CASSRQGSTGTSGSYEQYF; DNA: TGTGCCAGCAGTCGTCAGGGGTCTACCGGGACTAGCGGCTCCTACGAGCAGTACTTC
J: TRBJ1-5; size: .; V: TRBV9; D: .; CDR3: CASSVDGAGQPQHF; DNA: TGTGCCAGCAGCGTAGATGGGGCTGGTCAGCCCCAGCATTTT
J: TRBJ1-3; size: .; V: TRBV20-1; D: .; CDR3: CGARGGTGVDTIYF; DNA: TGCGGTGCTAGAGGTGGGACCGGGGTGGACACCATATATTTT
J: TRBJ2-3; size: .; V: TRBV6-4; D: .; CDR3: CASSEGETDTQYF; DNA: TGTGCCAGCAGTGAGGGTGAAACGGATACGCAGTATTTT
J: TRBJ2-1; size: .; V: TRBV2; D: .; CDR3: CASTPEGAGEQFF; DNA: TGTGCCTCCACACCGGAGGGGGCCGGAGAGCAGTTCTTC
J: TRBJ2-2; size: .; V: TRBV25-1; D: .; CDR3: CASSESGRANTGELFF; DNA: TGTGCCAGCAGTGAATCGGGTCGAGCGAACACCGGGGAGCTGTTTTTT
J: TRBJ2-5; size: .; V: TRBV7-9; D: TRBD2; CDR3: CASTSPGGIGETQYF; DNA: TGTGCCAGCACGTCCCCGGGGGGGATAGGAGAGACCCAGTACTTC
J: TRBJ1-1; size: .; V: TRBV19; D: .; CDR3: CASKMFGEMNTEAFF; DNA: TGTGCCAGTAAAATGTTCGGAGAAATGAACACTGAAGCTTTCTTT
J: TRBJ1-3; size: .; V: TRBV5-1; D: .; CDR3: CASSFQGNSGNTIYF; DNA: TGCGCCAGCAGTTTTCAGGGCAACTCTGGAAACACCATATATTTT
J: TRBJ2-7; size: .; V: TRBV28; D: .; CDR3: CASSSPRVKQYF; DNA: TGTGCCAGCAGTTCCCCCCGGGTCAAGCAGTACTTC
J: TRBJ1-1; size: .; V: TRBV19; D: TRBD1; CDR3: CASSIEGGVAEAFF; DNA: TGTGCCAGTAGTATTGAAGGGGGCGTAGCTGAAGCTTTCTTT
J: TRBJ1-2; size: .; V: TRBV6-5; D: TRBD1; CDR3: CASSYARTGYGYTF; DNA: TGTGCCAGCAGTTACGCCCGGACAGGGTATGGCTACACCTTC
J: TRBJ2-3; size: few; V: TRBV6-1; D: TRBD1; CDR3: CASRDAGTGSTDTQYF; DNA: TGTGCCAGCAGGGACGCCGGGACAGGGAGCACAGATACGCAGTATTTT
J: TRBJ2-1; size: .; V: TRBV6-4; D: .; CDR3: CASSDSGHSEQFF; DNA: TGTGCCAGCAGTGACTCGGGACACAGTGAGCAGTTCTTC
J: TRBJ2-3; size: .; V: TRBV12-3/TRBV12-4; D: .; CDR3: CASSLRAHPDTQYF; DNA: TGTGCCAGCAGCCTCAGGGCCCACCCAGATACGCAGTATTTT
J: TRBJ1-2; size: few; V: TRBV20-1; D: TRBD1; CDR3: CSARYGQGGNYGYTF; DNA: TGCAGTGCTAGATACGGACAGGGCGGTAACTATGGCTACACCTTC